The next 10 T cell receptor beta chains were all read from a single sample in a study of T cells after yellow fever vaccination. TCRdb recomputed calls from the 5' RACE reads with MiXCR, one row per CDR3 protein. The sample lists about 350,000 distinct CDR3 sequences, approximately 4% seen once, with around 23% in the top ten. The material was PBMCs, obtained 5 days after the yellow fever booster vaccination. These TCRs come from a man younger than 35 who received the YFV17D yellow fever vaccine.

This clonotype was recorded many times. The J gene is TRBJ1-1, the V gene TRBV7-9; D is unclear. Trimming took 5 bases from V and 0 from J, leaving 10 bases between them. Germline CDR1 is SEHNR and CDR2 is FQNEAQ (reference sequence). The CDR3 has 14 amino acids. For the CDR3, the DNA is TGTGCCAGCAGCGGGAGGGTGGTGAACACTGAAGCTTTCTTT. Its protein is CASSGRVVNTEAFF.

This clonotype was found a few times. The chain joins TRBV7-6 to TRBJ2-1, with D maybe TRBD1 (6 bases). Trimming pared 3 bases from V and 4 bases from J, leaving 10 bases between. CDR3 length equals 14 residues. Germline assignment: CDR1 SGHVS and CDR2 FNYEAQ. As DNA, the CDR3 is TGTGCCAGCAGCTTCGGACAGCAGTACAATGAGCAGTTCTTC. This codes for CASSFGQQYNEQFF. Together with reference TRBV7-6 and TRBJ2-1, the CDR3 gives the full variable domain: GAGVSQSPRYKVTKRGQDVALRCDPISGHVSLYWYRQALGQGPEFLTYFNYEAQQDKSGLPNDRFSAERPEGSISTLTIQRTEQRDSAMYRCASSFGQQYNEQFFGPGTRLTVL.

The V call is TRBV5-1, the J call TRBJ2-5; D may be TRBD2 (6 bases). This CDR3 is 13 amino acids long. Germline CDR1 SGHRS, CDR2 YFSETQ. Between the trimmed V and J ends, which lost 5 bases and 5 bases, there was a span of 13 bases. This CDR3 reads CASRGTLDETQYF. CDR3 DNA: TGCGCCAGCAGGGGGACTCTCGACGAGACCCAGTACTTC.

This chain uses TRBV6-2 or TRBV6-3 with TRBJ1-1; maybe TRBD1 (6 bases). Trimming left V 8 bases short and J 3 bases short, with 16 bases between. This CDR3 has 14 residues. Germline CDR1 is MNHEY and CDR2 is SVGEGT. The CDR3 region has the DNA TGTGCCAGCGGGGATACAGGGCCGGACACTGAAGCTTTCTTT. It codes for CASGDTGPDTEAFF.

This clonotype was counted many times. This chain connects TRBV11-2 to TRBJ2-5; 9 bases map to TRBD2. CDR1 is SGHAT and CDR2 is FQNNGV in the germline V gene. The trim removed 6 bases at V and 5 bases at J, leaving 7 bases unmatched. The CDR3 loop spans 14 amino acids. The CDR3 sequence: CASRSLAGGETQYF. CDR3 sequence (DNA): TGTGCCAGCAGGTCACTAGCGGGCGGGGAGACCCAGTACTTC. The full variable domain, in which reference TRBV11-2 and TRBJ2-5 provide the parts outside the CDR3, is EAGVAQSPRYKIIEKRQSVAFWCNPISGHATLYWYQQILGQGPKLLIQFQNNGVVDDSQLPKDRFSAERLKGVDSTLKIQPAKLEDSAVYLCASRSLAGGETQYFGPGTRLLVL.

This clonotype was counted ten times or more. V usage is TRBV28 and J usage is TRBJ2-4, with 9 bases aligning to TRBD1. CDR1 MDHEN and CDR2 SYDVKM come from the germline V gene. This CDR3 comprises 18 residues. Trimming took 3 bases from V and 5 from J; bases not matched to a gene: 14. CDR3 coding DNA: TGTGCCAGCAGTTTTTTAGTGGCAACGGACAGGGGCGAAAACATTCAGTACTTC. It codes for CASSFLVATDRGENIQYF.

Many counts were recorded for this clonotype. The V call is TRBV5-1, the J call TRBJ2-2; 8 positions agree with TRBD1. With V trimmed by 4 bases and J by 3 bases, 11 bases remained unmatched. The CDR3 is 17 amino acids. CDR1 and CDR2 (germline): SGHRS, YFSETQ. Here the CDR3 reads CASSPTGVAVDTGELFF. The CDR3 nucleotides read TGCGCCAGCAGCCCGACAGGGGTGGCGGTCGACACCGGGGAGCTGTTTTTT.

CDR3 region: CASSQATGGSSPLHF. CDR3 nucleotides: TGCGCCAGCAGCCAAGCCACAGGGGGGAGTTCACCCCTCCACTTT. The chain recombines TRBV4-1 with TRBJ1-6; the match to TRBD1 covers 8 bases. The CDR3 is made up of 15 amino acids. Germline V CDR1 and CDR2: MGHRA, YSYEKL. The V gene end was trimmed by 1 base and the J gene end by 9 bases; junction bases not matched to a gene: 5.

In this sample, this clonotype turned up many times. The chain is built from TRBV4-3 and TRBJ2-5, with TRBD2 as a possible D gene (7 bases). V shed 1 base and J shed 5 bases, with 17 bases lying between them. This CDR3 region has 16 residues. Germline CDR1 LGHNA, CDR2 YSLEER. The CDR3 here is CASSQAMTGAGETQYF. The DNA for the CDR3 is TGCGCCAGCAGCCAAGCCATGACAGGAGCGGGGGAGACCCAGTACTTC.

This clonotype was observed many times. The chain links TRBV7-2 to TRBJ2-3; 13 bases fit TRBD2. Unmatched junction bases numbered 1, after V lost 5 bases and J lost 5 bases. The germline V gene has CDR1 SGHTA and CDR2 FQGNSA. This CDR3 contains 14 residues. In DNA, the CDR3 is TGTGCCAGCAGCCGACTAGCGGGGGGAGATACGCAGTATTTT. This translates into CASSRLAGGDTQYF. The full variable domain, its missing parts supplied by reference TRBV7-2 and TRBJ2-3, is GAGVSQSPSNKVTEKGKDVELRCDPISGHTALYWYRQSLGQGLEFLIYFQGNSAPDKSGLPSDRFSAERTGGSVSTLTIQRTQQEDSAVYLCASSRLAGGDTQYFGPGTRLTVL.